A single sample gave rise to the 15 T cell receptor beta chains below, sequenced in a study of graft-versus-host responses after intestinal transplantation (TCRdb year 2021). Libraries came from the immunoSEQ multiplex PCR assay. Sourced from immuneACCESS, this table was stored by TCRdb with only in-frame sequences that have V and J called. A share of the clones is absent; for the studies checked, an unresolved V gene accounts for under half, and the remainder has no known explanation. In this sample the table shows tens of thousands of clones, 70% to 90% of which occur a single time. 1.5% to 2% of the sample goes to the ten largest clones. The sequenced sample was PBMCs, obtained 26 days after transplant. These receptors all come from a human patient who received an intestinal transplant, so some T cells may come from the graft donor.

The CDR3 bases are TGTGCCAGCAGTGGGGCCGGTGAATCCTTGAGGACAGCCAAAGAGACCCAGTACTTC. Translating it yields CASSGAGESLRTAKETQYF. The chain carries TRBV28 and TRBJ2-5; D perhaps matches TRBD1 (6 bases). In germline, CDR1 is MDHEN, CDR2 SYDVKM. Deletions cut 5 bases from V and 3 bases from J, with 28 bases between. This CDR3 contains 19 residues.

The chain recombines TRBV7-9 with TRBJ1-6, with D maybe TRBD1 (5 bases). In germline, CDR1 is SEHNR, CDR2 FQNEAQ (reference sequence). V was clipped by 6 bases and J by 8 bases, with 11 bases between them. This CDR3 contains 13 residues. The CDR3 region has the DNA TGTGCCAGCAGGCGGGACGGGGATTCACCCCTCCACTTT. Its translation: CASRRDGDSPLHF.

The chain employs TRBV5-4 and TRBJ2-1, with TRBD2 matching 8 bases. Per germline, CDR1 SGHNT and CDR2 YYREEE (reference sequence). J was trimmed by 8 bases and V by 1 base; bases with no gene match: 11. The CDR3 runs to 16 residues. The CDR3 spells CASSLKNGTRLYEQFF. As DNA, the CDR3 is TGTGCCAGCAGCTTGAAGAACGGGACTAGACTCTATGAGCAGTTCTTC. The complete variable domain, with remaining parts taken from reference TRBV5-4 and TRBJ2-1, reads ETGVTQSPTHLIKTRGQQVTLRCSSQSGHNTVSWYQQALGQGPQFIFQYYREEENGRGNFPPRFSGLQFPNYSSELNVNALELDDSALYLCASSLKNGTRLYEQFFGPGTRLTVL.

The J gene is TRBJ2-5, the V gene TRBV15; 11 bases are shared with TRBD2. The length of the CDR3 is 16 residues. CDR1 and CDR2 from the germline V gene are LNHNV and YYDKDF (reference sequence). The V segment lost 0 bases and the J segment 5 bases; nucleotides outside the gene matches: 5. This CDR3 is CATSREGLAGSETQYF. Here the CDR3 DNA reads TGTGCCACCAGCAGAGAAGGACTAGCGGGCTCGGAGACCCAGTACTTC.

The V call is TRBV9, the J call TRBJ2-1; 8 nucleotides align to TRBD1. The V gene end was trimmed by 6 bases and the J gene end by 7 bases; junction bases not matched to a gene: 9. Looked up from germline, CDR1 is SGDLS and CDR2 is YYNGEE. CDR3 length equals 14 residues. CDR3 region: CASTPGQGGNEQFF. DNA for the CDR3: TGTGCCAGCACCCCCGGACAGGGAGGTAATGAGCAGTTCTTC. The complete variable domain, with remaining parts taken from reference TRBV9 and TRBJ2-1, reads DSGVTQTPKHLITATGQRVTLRCSPRSGDLSVYWYQQSLDQGLQFLIQYYNGEERAKGNILERFSAQQFPDLHSELNLSSLELGDSALYFCASTPGQGGNEQFFGPGTRLTVL.

This clone was seen once. CDR3 region: CASSIDHSRGVYEQYF. CDR3 nucleotides: TGTGCCAGTAGTATAGATCATAGCAGGGGCGTCTACGAGCAGTACTTC. The chain combines TRBV19 with TRBJ2-7; D is possibly TRBD1 (6 bases). V was pared by 0 bases and J by 3 bases, with 15 bases between. Germline V CDR1 and CDR2: LNHDA, SQIVND (reference sequence). This CDR3 has 16 residues. The full variable domain, in which reference TRBV19 and TRBJ2-7 provide the parts outside the CDR3, is DGGITQSPKYLFRKEGQNVTLSCEQNLNHDAMYWYRQDPGQGLRLIYYSQIVNDFQKGDIAEGYSVSREKKESFPLTVTSAQKNPTAFYLCASSIDHSRGVYEQYFGPGTRLTVT.

The V gene is TRBV9, the J gene TRBJ2-3; 9 bases fit TRBD2. CDR1 and CDR2 from the germline V gene are SGDLS and YYNGEE. The CDR3 has 17 residues. V lost 0 bases to trimming and J lost 3 bases; unmatched junction nucleotides: 8. The CDR3 region has the DNA TGTGCCAGCAGCGTAGGACCAAGCGGGGGGATGACAGATACGCAGTATTTT. Protein sequence: CASSVGPSGGMTDTQYF.

The CDR3 spells CASSKERRGSQRRGRLVGNEQFF. The CDR3 DNA follows: TGTGCCAGCAGCAAAGAACGCAGGGGGTCGCAGCGGCGTGGGCGGCTAGTGGGAAATGAGCAGTTCTTC. The V call is TRBV21-1, the J call TRBJ2-1; TRBD1, the D gene given by the table, was not confirmed from the DNA. TRBV21-1 is termed a pseudogene. There are 23 residues in the CDR3.

V usage is TRBV4-1 and J usage is TRBJ1-1, with D possibly matching TRBD1 (6 bases). This CDR3 comprises 15 residues. Germline CDR1 MGHRA, CDR2 YSYEKL. Trimming removed 6 bases at V and 5 bases at J, with 19 bases between. The CDR3 region has the DNA TGCGCCAGCAGTCCAACAGGGAATTTTGAGACTGAAGCTTTCTTT. It codes for CASSPTGNFETEAFF.

The rearrangement links TRBV2 to TRBJ2-3, with 9 bases identical to TRBD2. The CDR3 loop spans 17 amino acids. CDR1 SNHLY and CDR2 FYNNEI come from the germline V gene. Losses at the gene ends were 5 bases for V and 2 bases for J; bases not matched to a gene: 11. The CDR3 spells CASSPERSGGLTDTQYF. The CDR3 coding sequence is TGTGCCAGCAGTCCGGAGAGGAGCGGGGGGCTCACAGATACGCAGTATTTT.

The rearrangement links TRBV11-2 to TRBJ2-1, with TRBD1 identical over 7 bases. The junction had 11 bases not matched to a gene; V was cut back by 3 bases and J by 3 bases. The germline CDR1 and CDR2 sequences are SGHAT and FQNNGV. The CDR3 is 17 residues long. The CDR3 DNA reads TGTGCCAGCAGCTTGTTAGGTCGGGACAGATACTACAATGAGCAGTTCTTC. Amino acids: CASSLLGRDRYYNEQFF.

V and J are TRBV27 and TRBJ1-2; 7 bases are shared with TRBD1. The length of the CDR3 is 14 residues. The V and J ends lost 8 bases and 3 bases, in that order; junction bases with no gene match: 9. In germline, CDR1 is MNHEY, CDR2 SMNVEV (reference sequence). The CDR3 protein is CASGKDGTDYGYTF. The CDR3 nucleotides are TGTGCCAGCGGCAAAGATGGGACAGACTATGGCTACACCTTC.

J is TRBJ2-6 and V is TRBV5-1; D gene uncertain. The CDR3 length is 15 residues. The V end was cut by 0 bases, the J end by 2 bases, with 6 bases between. The germline gives CDR1 SGHRS, CDR2 YFSETQ. CDR3 sequence (DNA): TGCGCCAGCAGCTTGGAGCTGGCTGGGGCCAACGTCCTGACTTTC. It yields the protein CASSLELAGANVLTF.

This chain joins TRBV9 and TRBJ1-1; 9 bases match TRBD1. V lost 4 bases and J lost 4; bases outside the gene matches: 8. Germline V CDR1 and CDR2: SGDLS, YYNGEE. The CDR3 length is 15 residues. CDR3 sequence (DNA): TGTGCCAGCAGCCTACATGACAGGGGGTCCACTGAAGCTTTCTTT. It yields the protein CASSLHDRGSTEAFF. The full variable domain, completed using reference TRBV9 and TRBJ1-1, is DSGVTQTPKHLITATGQRVTLRCSPRSGDLSVYWYQQSLDQGLQFLIQYYNGEERAKGNILERFSAQQFPDLHSELNLSSLELGDSALYFCASSLHDRGSTEAFFGQGTRLTVV.

The V and J genes are TRBV27 and TRBJ2-3; 8 bases agree with TRBD1. The V segment lost 7 bases and the J segment 2 bases; nucleotides outside the gene matches: 8. From germline, CDR1 is MNHEY and CDR2 SMNVEV (reference sequence). The CDR3 length is 15 residues. For the CDR3, the DNA is TGTGCCAGCACCTCCCTACAGGGGGACACAGATACGCAGTATTTT. Amino acids: CASTSLQGDTDTQYF.